These 13 T cell receptor beta chains were all obtained from the same sample, sequenced in a study of Graves' ophthalmopathy and Graves' hyperthyroidism. The authors amplified TCR beta CDR3 regions from RNA transcripts. The authors performed first-round RT-PCR with HTBI primers and then a second-round multiplex PCR. TCRdb used MiXCR to reprocess the multiplex PCR reads, holding one entry per CDR3 protein. The data contain about 150,000 distinct CDR3 sequences, under 40% of them singletons. Input material: peripheral blood. These receptors were taken from a woman between 40 and 50 years old with Graves' ophthalmopathy.

This clonotype was observed a single time. The rearrangement joins TRBV6-2 or TRBV6-3 to TRBJ1-1; TRBD1 matches at 9 bases. This CDR3 has 15 residues. From germline, CDR1 is MNHEY and CDR2 SVGEGT. V lost 6 bases to trimming and J lost 3 bases; unmatched junction nucleotides: 8. The DNA of the CDR3 is TGTGCCAGCAGCCAACAGGGGGCTGGGCACACTGAAGCTTTCTTT. Translated, it gives CASSQQGAGHTEAFF.

At least ten counts were recorded for this clonotype. The rearrangement links TRBV6-5 to TRBJ2-5; 9 nucleotides agree with TRBD2. The CDR3 is made up of 16 amino acids. The trim removed 5 bases at V and 0 bases at J, leaving 7 bases unmatched. Per the germline V gene, CDR1 is MNHEY and CDR2 is SVGAGI. The CDR3 sequence is CASSLGASGNQETQYF. In DNA form, the CDR3 reads TGTGCCAGCAGTCTAGGGGCTAGCGGGAACCAAGAGACCCAGTACTTC.

This clonotype was seen many times. The chain joins TRBV20-1 to TRBJ2-5; 7 nucleotides line up with TRBD1. Germline V gene sequence: CDR1 DFQATT, CDR2 SNEGSKA (reference sequence). V was clipped by 3 bases and J by 5 bases; unmatched bases: 12. The CDR3 has 15 amino acids. CDR3 DNA: TGCAGTGCTAGCCGACGACAGGGATTCGGGGAGACCCAGTACTTC. It translates to CSASRRQGFGETQYF.

This clonotype was observed many times. CDR3 nucleotide sequence: TGTGCCAGTAGCCACTATGTCACTGAAGCTTTCTTT. The encoded protein is CASSHYVTEAFF. The rearrangement links TRBV19 to TRBJ1-1; D gene uncertain. The germline V and J ends were trimmed by 6 bases and 4 bases, with 9 bases remaining between them. This CDR3 has 12 residues. Germline V lookup: CDR1 LNHDA, CDR2 SQIVND (reference sequence).

This clonotype was seen at least ten times. The gene calls are TRBV2 and TRBJ2-7, with TRBD2 as a possible D gene (7 bases). The V and J ends lost 2 bases and 4 bases respectively, with 15 bases between them. CDR1 is SNHLY, CDR2 FYNNEI, per germline. This CDR3 comprises 15 residues. Written as DNA, the CDR3 is TGTGCCAGCAGTGAACGGGGAGGGGGGTTGTACGAGCAGTACTTC. This codes for CASSERGGGLYEQYF. Full variable domain (outside the CDR3, taken from reference TRBV2 and TRBJ2-7): EPEVTQTPSHQVTQMGQEVILRCVPISNHLYFYWYRQILGQKVEFLVSFYNNEISEKSEIFDDQFSVERPDGSNFTLKIRSTKLEDSAMYFCASSERGGGLYEQYFGPGTRLTVT.

The chain joins TRBV9 to TRBJ1-2, with a weak D call TRBD1 (6 bases). Germline assignment: CDR1 SGDLS and CDR2 YYNGEE. The CDR3 is 13 amino acids. V lost 3 bases and J 8 bases, leaving 14 bases between the germline ends. CDR3 DNA: TGTGCCAGCAGCGCGGCTACAGGGCAGGGCTACACCTTC. As protein: CASSAATGQGYTF.

This clonotype was recorded at least ten times. The chain joins TRBV7-8 to TRBJ1-1; D not certain. CDR1 is SGHVS, CDR2 FQNEAQ, per germline. The CDR3 length is 12 residues. V was shortened by 5 bases and J by 3 bases, with 7 bases between the two germline ends. The CDR3 protein is CASSLTDTEAFF. The CDR3 nucleotides are TGTGCCAGCAGCCTCACGGACACTGAAGCTTTCTTT.

There are a few counts of this clonotype. This chain links TRBV7-2 with TRBJ2-5; 11 bases are a match to TRBD1. The V and J ends lost 4 bases and 5 bases, in that order; junction bases with no gene match: 6. In germline, CDR1 is SGHTA, CDR2 FQGNSA. This CDR3 is 15 amino acids long. The CDR3 reads CASSSSDRGQETQYF. For the CDR3, the DNA is TGTGCCAGCAGCTCATCGGACAGGGGGCAGGAGACCCAGTACTTC.

The table lists this clonotype with many counts. The V call is TRBV29-1, the J call TRBJ2-7, with a weak D call TRBD1 (7 bases). Per the germline V gene, CDR1 is SQVTM and CDR2 is ANQGSEA. The V end lost 1 base, the J end lost 3 bases, and 13 bases lay between the germline ends. The CDR3 totals 14 residues. This chain's CDR3 is CSVEGGDSYYEQYF. The CDR3 bases are TGCAGCGTTGAAGGGGGGGACAGTTACTACGAGCAGTACTTC.

In its sample, this clonotype was seen a few times. This chain uses TRBV19 with TRBJ2-5; tentative D call: TRBD2 (6 bases). Germline CDR1 and CDR2: LNHDA and SQIVND (reference sequence). The length of the CDR3 is 14 residues. The V gene lost 4 bases and the J gene lost 5 bases, with 14 bases spanning the gap. The CDR3: CASSTRGLLETQYF. In DNA, the CDR3 is TGTGCCAGTAGTACCCGGGGACTTCTGGAGACCCAGTACTTC.

This chain links TRBV20-1 with TRBJ1-1; D might be TRBD1 (5 bases). The CDR3 has 13 amino acids. Germline V gene sequence: CDR1 DFQATT, CDR2 SNEGSKA (reference sequence). The V gene lost 0 bases and the J gene lost 4 bases, with 9 bases spanning the gap. CDR3 in amino acids: CSARDKGITEAFF. The CDR3 nucleotides read TGCAGTGCTAGAGATAAGGGGATCACTGAAGCTTTCTTT.

V gene TRBV12-3 or TRBV12-4 combines with J gene TRBJ2-7, with unresolved D. This CDR3 has 14 residues. The germline V and J ends were trimmed by 6 bases and 6 bases, with 18 bases remaining between them. CDR3 nucleotides: TGTGCCAGCAGCCCCTATAGGTCTCGTGGCGAGCAGTACTTC. It encodes CASSPYRSRGEQYF.

Many counts were recorded for this clonotype. A read error may produce the germline difference seen at one junction end. The chain uses TRBV6-5 and TRBJ2-2; maybe TRBD1 (6 bases). The V gene's germline CDR1 is MNHEY and CDR2 SVGAGI. The CDR3 has 13 amino acids. The CDR3 spells CASIYRDTGELFF. Written as DNA, the CDR3 is TGTGCCAGCATTTACAGGGATACCGGGGAGCTGTTTTTT.